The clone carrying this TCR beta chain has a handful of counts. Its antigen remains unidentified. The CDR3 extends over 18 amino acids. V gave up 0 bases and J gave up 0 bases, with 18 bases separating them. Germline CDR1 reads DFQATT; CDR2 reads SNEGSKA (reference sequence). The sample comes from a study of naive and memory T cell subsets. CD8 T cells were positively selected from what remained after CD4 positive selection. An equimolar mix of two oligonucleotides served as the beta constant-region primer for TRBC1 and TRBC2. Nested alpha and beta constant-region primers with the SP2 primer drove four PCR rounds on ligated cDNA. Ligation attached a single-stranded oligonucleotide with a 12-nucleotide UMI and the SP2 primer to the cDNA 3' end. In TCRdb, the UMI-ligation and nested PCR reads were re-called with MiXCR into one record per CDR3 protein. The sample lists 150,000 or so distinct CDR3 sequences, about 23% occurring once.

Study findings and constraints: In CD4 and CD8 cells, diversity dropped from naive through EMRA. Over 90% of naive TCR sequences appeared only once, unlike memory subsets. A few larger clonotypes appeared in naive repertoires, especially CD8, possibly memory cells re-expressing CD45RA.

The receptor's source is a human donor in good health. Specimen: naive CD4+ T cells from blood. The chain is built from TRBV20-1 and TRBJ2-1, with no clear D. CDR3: CSAREFRPGPSSYNEQFF. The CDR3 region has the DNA TGCAGTGCTAGAGAATTTCGACCGGGCCCTAGCTCCTACAATGAGCAGTTCTTC.